These 7 T cell receptor beta chains were all obtained from the same sample, sequenced in a study of blood T cell repertoires in COVID-19. The protocol was immunoSEQ multiplex PCR, while the TCRdb copy is restricted to in-frame clones and leaves out a portion. This table has 250,000 to 300,000 clones, roughly 90% appearing once. Sequenced sample: PBMCs or T cells enriched from blood (not recorded which). These TCRs come from a woman in her thirties or forties with acute COVID-19.

The V call is TRBV11-2, the J call TRBJ2-5; the D gene is possibly TRBD1 (6 bases). V lost 4 bases to trimming and J lost 6 bases, with 21 bases between them. Germline V gene lookup returns CDR1 SGHAT and CDR2 FQNNGV. This CDR3 region has 16 residues. The CDR3 reads CASSSQGQAAHQTQYF. The CDR3 DNA sequence: TGTGCCAGCAGCTCCCAGGGGCAGGCCGCTCACCAGACCCAGTACTTC.

V gene TRBV13 combines with J gene TRBJ2-1; 8 bases are a match to TRBD2. The CDR3 contains 16 residues. V dropped 3 bases and J dropped 0; count of bases not matched to a gene: 4. The V gene's germline CDR1 is PRHDT and CDR2 FYEKMQ (reference sequence). CDR3 sequence (DNA): TGTGCCAGCAGCTTTAGCGGGACGTTCTCCTACAATGAGCAGTTCTTC. It is translated as CASSFSGTFSYNEQFF.

This clone occurred many times. V is TRBV2 and J is TRBJ2-1; D is uncertain. Trimming took 11 bases from V and 10 from J, leaving 33 bases between them. The CDR3 is 17 amino acids. Germline lookup yields CDR1 SNHLY and CDR2 FYNNEI. The CDR3 protein is CALVSETSFWVRSEQFF. The CDR3 coding sequence is TGTGCCCTCGTATCGGAGACGTCGTTCTGGGTGAGGTCCGAGCAGTTCTTC.

The DNA for the CDR3 is TGCGCCAGCAGCCCCGGGACTGGGGTCACAGATACGCAGTATTTT. Protein: CASSPGTGVTDTQYF. This chain links TRBV4-1 with TRBJ2-3, with a possible D match to TRBD2 (6 bases). Germline V lookup: CDR1 MGHRA, CDR2 YSYEKL. The CDR3 sequence is 15 residues long. The V end was cut by 4 bases, the J end by 2 bases, with 13 bases between.

The V and J genes are TRBV6-2 or TRBV6-3 and TRBJ1-5; the match to TRBD1 covers 7 bases. The CDR3 is made up of 18 amino acids. The trim removed 4 bases at V and 0 bases at J, leaving 12 bases unmatched. The germline CDR1 and CDR2 sequences are MNHEY and SVGEGT. The CDR3: CASSSDRAAPHSNQPQHF. CDR3 coding DNA: TGTGCCAGCAGTTCCGACAGGGCGGCCCCTCATAGCAATCAGCCCCAGCATTTT.

The V gene is TRBV27, the J gene TRBJ2-5; 8 nucleotides line up with TRBD1. CDR3 size: 13 residues. The V gene's germline CDR1 is MNHEY and CDR2 SMNVEV (reference sequence). The trim removed 5 bases at V and 4 bases at J, leaving 3 bases unmatched. The DNA of the CDR3 is TGTGCCAGCAGTGTACAGGGGGGAGAGACCCAGTACTTC. Residues: CASSVQGGETQYF.

The CDR3 region has the DNA TGTGCCAGTAGCGAGACTAGCGGGGGCTCCTACGAGCAGTACTTC. It yields the protein CASSETSGGSYEQYF. This chain uses TRBV19 with TRBJ2-7; TRBD2 aligns across 12 bases. CDR1 and CDR2 (germline): LNHDA, SQIVND (reference sequence). The CDR3 runs to 15 residues. V trimming: 6 bases; J trimming: 0 bases; junction bases outside the gene matches: 3. Looking up the rest from reference TRBV19 and TRBJ2-7 gives the full variable domain: DGGITQSPKYLFRKEGQNVTLSCEQNLNHDAMYWYRQDPGQGLRLIYYSQIVNDFQKGDIAEGYSVSREKKESFPLTVTSAQKNPTAFYLCASSETSGGSYEQYFGPGTRLTVT.